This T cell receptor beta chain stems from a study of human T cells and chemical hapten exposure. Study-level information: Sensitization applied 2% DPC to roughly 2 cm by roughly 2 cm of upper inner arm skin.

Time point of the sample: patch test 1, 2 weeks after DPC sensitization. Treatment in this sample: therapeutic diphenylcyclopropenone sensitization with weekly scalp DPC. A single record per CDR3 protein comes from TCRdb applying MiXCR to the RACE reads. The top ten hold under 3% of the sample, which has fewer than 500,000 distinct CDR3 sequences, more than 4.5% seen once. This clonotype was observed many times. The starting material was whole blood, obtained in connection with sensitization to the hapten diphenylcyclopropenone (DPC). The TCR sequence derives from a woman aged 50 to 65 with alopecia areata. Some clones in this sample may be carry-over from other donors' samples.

The CDR3 nucleotides are TGTGCCAGCAGGCCCGGGACAGGGAGTCGGAGCAATCAGCCCCAGCATTTT. This gives the protein CASRPGTGSRSNQPQHF. The rearrangement joins TRBV7-2 to TRBJ1-5; 9 nucleotides agree with TRBD1. Germline lookup yields CDR1 SGHTA and CDR2 FQGNSA. J was trimmed by 1 base and V by 6 bases; bases with no gene match: 10. This CDR3 has 17 amino acids.